This TCR beta chain was sequenced in a study of blood T cell repertoires in COVID-19. As for the study in general: COVID-19 samples from acute and convalescent phases originated in the United States, Italy and Spain. In each case, the material was cDNA or gDNA derived from T cells, B-cell-depleted T cells, or PBMCs.

CDR3 size: 13 residues. V lost 7 bases and J 6 bases, leaving 12 bases between the germline ends. The table lists this clone with a few counts. Authors' processing steps: Amplification of reference gene primers was used by the study to estimate nucleated cell counts. Generated by immunoSEQ multiplex PCR, the TCRdb table keeps only in-frame clones and is missing some. V, J and clone size are taken as reported in that table, and D and trimming were inferred from the DNA itself. This sample has more than 55,000 clones, with around 90% found just once. The rearrangement joins TRBV12-3 or TRBV12-4 to TRBJ2-2; D perhaps matches TRBD2 (5 bases). Sequenced input: peripheral blood. The TCR originated in an elderly man with acute or convalescent COVID-19. In DNA form, the CDR3 reads TGTGCCAGCACTCCCACGCGGGCCGGGGAGCTGTTTTTT. Amino acid sequence: CASTPTRAGELFF.